Below, 26 T cell receptor beta chains from the same sample are listed, as sequenced in a study of T cells in localized non-small cell lung cancer. The method was immunoSEQ multiplex PCR; TCRdb's version includes in-frame clones alone and lacks a portion of them. The sample holds fewer than 90,000 clones, about 78% seen once. Sequences were derived from PBMCs, sampled before any cancer treatment. The receptors originated from a man between 40 and 70 years old with stage II squamous cell lung carcinoma.

CDR3 amino acids: CATSRERGLAAPEQFF. The CDR3 DNA is TGTGCCACCAGCAGAGAAAGAGGACTAGCGGCCCCCGAGCAGTTCTTC. V gene TRBV15 combines with J gene TRBJ2-1; TRBD2 agrees at 10 bases. The CDR3 has 16 amino acids. V was clipped by 0 bases and J by 10 bases; unmatched bases: 9. The germline V gene encodes CDR1 LNHNV and CDR2 YYDKDF (reference sequence).

V gene TRBV6-1 combines with J gene TRBJ1-4, with a tentative D call TRBD1 (5 bases). CDR1 is MNHNS and CDR2 is SASEGT in the germline V gene. Trimming pared 8 bases from V and 3 bases from J, leaving 10 bases between. The CDR3 is 13 amino acids. The CDR3 reads CASGGVANEKLFF. The CDR3 DNA sequence: TGTGCCAGCGGGGGGGTTGCTAATGAAAAACTGTTTTTT.

This sequence joins TRBV6-5 and TRBJ1-1; D may be TRBD1 (5 bases). CDR1 is MNHEY, CDR2 SVGAGI, per germline. The CDR3 is made up of 15 amino acids. Deletions cut 6 bases from V and 1 base from J, with 15 bases between. The CDR3 spells CASRDYRRSNTEAFF. The CDR3 DNA sequence: TGTGCCAGCAGAGATTACAGGAGATCGAACACTGAAGCTTTCTTT.

The chain recombines TRBV6-6 with TRBJ2-5; 7 bases match TRBD1. Per germline, CDR1 MNHNY and CDR2 SVGAGI (reference sequence). Germline trimming cut 6 bases from V and 2 bases from J; bases unmatched to any gene: 9. The CDR3 covers 15 residues. The CDR3 sequence: CASRPPTGFQETQYF. Here the CDR3 DNA reads TGTGCCAGCAGACCCCCGACAGGGTTTCAAGAGACCCAGTACTTC.

The rearrangement joins TRBV10-1 to TRBJ2-2; TRBD1 matches at 7 bases. Per the germline V gene, CDR1 is WNHNN and CDR2 is SYGVQD (reference sequence). V lost 4 bases and J lost 2; bases outside the gene matches: 4. The CDR3 has 15 residues. CDR3 coding DNA: TGCGCCAGCAGTGGAAGGGGGCGCAACACCGGGGAGCTGTTTTTT. Protein sequence: CASSGRGRNTGELFF.

The rearrangement uses TRBV9 and TRBJ2-7; 8 bases map to TRBD1. The V gene end was trimmed by 0 bases and the J gene end by 2 bases; junction bases not matched to a gene: 4. The CDR3 is made up of 15 amino acids. Germline values: CDR1 SGDLS, CDR2 YYNGEE. This CDR3 reads CASSVAPGGTYEQYF. The CDR3 nucleotides are TGTGCCAGCAGCGTAGCTCCAGGGGGCACCTACGAGCAGTACTTC.

This clone was detected ten times or more. This chain connects TRBV2 to TRBJ2-7; D is unresolved. CDR1 is SNHLY and CDR2 is FYNNEI in the germline V gene. This CDR3 region has 14 residues. V was pared by 2 bases and J by 8 bases, with 16 bases between. The CDR3 nucleotides read TGTGCCAGCAGTGAACCTCGGCAGGTGGGTAAGCAGTACTTC. As protein: CASSEPRQVGKQYF.

The chain recombines TRBV15 with TRBJ1-2; D remains unclear. CDR3 length: 14 amino acids. Trimming pared 5 bases from V and 4 bases from J, leaving 14 bases between. Germline CDR1 reads LNHNV; CDR2 reads YYDKDF (reference sequence). The CDR3 bases are TGTGCCACCAGCCCGAGGACGGGGTCCTATGGCTACACCTTC. Its protein is CATSPRTGSYGYTF.

The chain is built from TRBV28 and TRBJ1-5; TRBD1 aligns across 9 bases. The CDR3 is 15 amino acids. Germline V gene data show CDR1 as MDHEN and CDR2 as SYDVKM. Trimming cost V 5 bases and J 6 bases; bases outside gene matches: 8. CDR3 protein: CASSPGTGYFQPQHF. As DNA, the CDR3 is TGTGCCAGCAGTCCCGGGACAGGGTACTTTCAGCCCCAGCATTTT. The variable domain in full, completed from reference TRBV28 and TRBJ1-5, reads DVKVTQSSRYLVKRTGEKVFLECVQDMDHENMFWYRQDPGLGLRLIYFSYDVKMKEKGDIPEGYSVSREKKERFSLILESASTNQTSMYLCASSPGTGYFQPQHFGDGTRLSIL.

This clone came up a few times. As DNA, the CDR3 is TGTGCCAGCAGCTTGGGACTAGCGGGCCCTTACAATGAGCAGTTCTTC. Its protein product is CASSLGLAGPYNEQFF. This chain links TRBV11-2 with TRBJ2-1, with 12 bases aligning to TRBD2. Trimming removed 3 bases from V and 4 bases from J; junction bases left unmatched: 4. This CDR3 has 16 residues. Germline assignment: CDR1 SGHAT and CDR2 FQNNGV.

Notes on this clone: Within the sample, other DNA sequences also encode this same CDR3. This chain connects TRBV7-3 to TRBJ2-2; D may be TRBD2 (6 bases). V lost 2 bases, J lost 6 bases, and 7 bases lay in between. The germline V gene encodes CDR1 SGHTA and CDR2 FQGTGA. The CDR3 spans 13 residues. The CDR3 here is CASSLWEAGELFF. CDR3 DNA sequence: TGTGCCAGCAGCTTATGGGAGGCCGGGGAGCTGTTTTTT.

CDR3 residues: CASSAQMSGANVLTF. The CDR3 DNA reads as TGTGCCAGCAGCGCGCAGATGTCTGGGGCCAACGTCCTGACTTTC. This chain uses TRBV6-1 with TRBJ2-6; D gene unclear. Trimming removed 6 bases at V and 1 base at J, with 10 bases between. This CDR3 spans 15 amino acids. Germline CDR1 MNHNS, CDR2 SASEGT.

CDR3 nucleotide sequence: TGCGCCAGCAGCCAAGGGTGGGCGGGAACCACAGATACGCAGTATTTT. Translation gives CASSQGWAGTTDTQYF. This chain links TRBV4-3 with TRBJ2-3; a possible D gene is TRBD2 (6 bases). Germline V gene data show CDR1 as LGHNA and CDR2 as YSLEER. The CDR3 runs to 16 residues. V lost 1 base, J lost 2 bases, and 13 bases lay in between.

The V and J genes are TRBV28 and TRBJ1-3, with D perhaps matching TRBD1 (5 bases). V was shortened by 3 bases and J by 0 bases, with 12 bases between the two germline ends. The CDR3 runs to 16 residues. Germline V gene sequence: CDR1 MDHEN, CDR2 SYDVKM. CDR3 DNA sequence: TGTGCCAGCAGTTTGGGGCAGCTGAGCTCTGGAAACACCATATATTTT. Residues: CASSLGQLSSGNTIYF.

The chain links TRBV2 to TRBJ2-7; a weak D match, TRBD1 (6 bases). V lost 7 bases, J lost 7 bases, and 20 bases lay in between. The CDR3 loop spans 14 amino acids. Germline CDR1 and CDR2: SNHLY and FYNNEI. CDR3 sequence (DNA): TGTGCCAGCATGGGTGGGGACACCATCTGGGAGCAGTACTTC. Protein sequence: CASMGGDTIWEQYF.

This clone was seen a few times. The chain links TRBV4-3 to TRBJ2-3, with D hard to call. The V end lost 2 bases, the J end lost 4 bases, and 16 bases lay between the germline ends. The CDR3 runs 16 residues. Germline V gene lookup returns CDR1 LGHNA and CDR2 YSLEER. For the CDR3, the DNA is TGCGCCAGCAGCCAAAGTCAAACCCGTCCTCCAGATACGCAGTATTTT. Translating it yields CASSQSQTRPPDTQYF.

This chain joins TRBV4-2 and TRBJ1-4; perhaps TRBD1 as D (6 bases). The length of the CDR3 is 19 residues. V dropped 1 base and J dropped 0 bases, with 18 bases sitting between them. The germline gives CDR1 LGHNA, CDR2 YNFKEQ. The CDR3 DNA is TGTGCCAGCAGCCAAGTCCTCCTCCCGACAGGATCAACTAATGAAAAACTGTTTTTT. Encoded protein: CASSQVLLPTGSTNEKLFF.

The V call is TRBV9, the J call TRBJ2-5; 7 nucleotides align to TRBD1. Germline assignment: CDR1 SGDLS and CDR2 YYNGEE. The CDR3 loop spans 14 amino acids. J lost 5 bases, V lost 3 bases, and 7 bases had no gene match. The CDR3 is CASSARDRMETQYF. The CDR3 DNA is TGTGCCAGCAGCGCTCGGGACAGAATGGAGACCCAGTACTTC.

The gene calls are TRBV21-1 and TRBJ2-5; the table's D call, TRBD2, has no DNA check behind it. TRBV21-1 is an annotated pseudogene. This CDR3 contains 15 residues. CDR3 amino acids: CAREGERGDGKTQYF. CDR3 coding DNA: TGTGCCAGGGAAGGAGAGCGGGGGGACGGAAAGACCCAGTACTTC.

This chain joins TRBV5-6 and TRBJ2-7; D may be TRBD1 or TRBD2 (5 bases each). The V and J ends lost 5 bases and 3 bases respectively, with 15 bases between them. Germline V gene data show CDR1 as SGHDT and CDR2 as YYEEEE. The CDR3 runs 14 residues. CDR3 DNA sequence: TGTGCCAGCAGACATGCAGGGAGTTTCTACGAGCAGTACTTC. It codes for CASRHAGSFYEQYF.

This clone was observed once. This sequence joins TRBV18 and TRBJ2-1, with TRBD1 identical over 9 bases. V lost 6 bases and J lost 5; bases outside the gene matches: 11. Looked up from germline, CDR1 is KGHSH and CDR2 is LQKENI. The CDR3 contains 16 residues. CDR3 residues: CASSRGGTGNDNEQFF. The CDR3 region has the DNA TGTGCCAGCTCCCGTGGGGGGACAGGGAACGACAATGAGCAGTTCTTC.

V is TRBV6-5 and J is TRBJ1-1, with TRBD1 matching over 7 bases. V lost 4 bases, J lost 7 bases, and 12 bases stayed unmatched. The germline CDR1 and CDR2 sequences are MNHEY and SVGAGI. This CDR3 region has 15 residues. The CDR3 sequence is CASSSATGKLGEAFF. The CDR3 DNA sequence: TGTGCCAGCAGTTCAGCGACAGGGAAGTTAGGTGAAGCTTTCTTT.

The chain employs TRBV6-6 and TRBJ1-6; 8 positions match TRBD1. The CDR3 has 16 amino acids. The junction had 0 bases not matched to a gene; V was cut back by 2 bases and J by 0 bases. Germline V CDR1 and CDR2: MNHNY, SVGAGI (reference sequence). CDR3 in DNA: TGTGCCAGCAGTTACGGACAGGGCTCCTATAATTCACCCCTCCACTTT. Its protein is CASSYGQGSYNSPLHF.

The rearrangement links TRBV28 to TRBJ2-5; D possibly corresponds to TRBD1 (6 bases). CDR1 is MDHEN and CDR2 is SYDVKM in the germline V gene. Trimming shortened V by 2 bases and J by 5 bases, and 18 bases separated the two germline ends. This CDR3 spans 16 amino acids. CDR3: CASSLNEGLGAETQYF. CDR3 in DNA: TGTGCCAGCAGTTTAAATGAGGGGTTGGGGGCTGAGACCCAGTACTTC. The full variable domain, rest sourced from reference TRBV28 and TRBJ2-5, is DVKVTQSSRYLVKRTGEKVFLECVQDMDHENMFWYRQDPGLGLRLIYFSYDVKMKEKGDIPEGYSVSREKKERFSLILESASTNQTSMYLCASSLNEGLGAETQYFGPGTRLLVL.

The chain has TRBV27 and TRBJ2-1; 9 bases line up with TRBD1. Per the germline V gene, CDR1 is MNHEY and CDR2 is SMNVEV (reference sequence). V was pared by 5 bases and J by 7 bases, with 6 bases of the junction left unmatched. There are 14 residues in the CDR3. The CDR3 coding sequence is TGTGCCAGCAGTCCACTCGGGACAGGGAATGAGCAGTTCTTC. Its translation: CASSPLGTGNEQFF.

This clone is labeled as medium-sized. The chain links TRBV6-5 to TRBJ1-6, with D perhaps matching TRBD1 (5 bases). The V gene's germline CDR1 is MNHEY and CDR2 SVGAGI. The CDR3 totals 14 residues. V dropped 6 bases and J dropped 5 bases, with 11 bases sitting between them. CDR3 nucleotides: TGTGCCAGCAGGTCGCGGGGGGATAATTCACCCCTCCACTTT. This sequence encodes CASRSRGDNSPLHF.